This TCR beta chain was found in a study of T cells in localized non-small cell lung cancer. Study-level points and caveats: A median of around 60 clones ranked among the top 100 in tumor appeared in adjacent lung. Uninvolved adjacent lung had higher T cell clonality than tumor and all other tissues.

The table came from immunoSEQ multiplex PCR; TCRdb's copy has only in-frame clones and leaves some out. The repertoire holds more than 2,000 clones, with about 20% as singletons. A remark on this clone: Its target is unknown.

The sample consisted of lung tumor tissue, taken before any cancer treatment. The clonotype originates from a man aged 40 to 75 with stage I lung adenocarcinoma.

CDR3 sequence: CASGQGRRLAKNIQYF. In DNA, the CDR3 is TGTGCCAGCGGGCAGGGGCGGAGGCTAGCCAAAAACATTCAGTACTTC. The gene calls are TRBV28 and TRBJ2-4; D is possibly TRBD1 (6 bases). The CDR3 covers 16 residues. With 8 bases removed from V and 0 bases from J, the gap between germline ends came to 17 bases. Germline V gene lookup returns CDR1 MDHEN and CDR2 SYDVKM.